The rows below give T cell receptor beta chains drawn from one sample of a study of cytomegalovirus exposure and HLA in healthy donors. Some clones are missing from TCRdb's copy, which holds only in-frame ones; the method was immunoSEQ multiplex PCR. The sample yields more than 150,000 clones, approximately 80% seen once. The sample comprised PBMCs. These receptors all stem from a girl aged 10 to 17 in good health and CMV-seropositive. CDR3s include the opening cysteine and the closing phenylalanine or tryptophan. The order of the fields is V gene, J gene, clone size, D gene, CDR3 DNA, CDR3 protein. A D gene is named only where the DNA matches it firmly. Size values are once, few and many counts, or a class for expanded clones, and some rows have none.

TRBV5-6,TRBJ2-3,.,.,TGTGCCAGCAGCTTGGAGCGGCGTAACACAGATACGCAGTATTTT,CASSLERRNTDTQYF
TRBV4-1,TRBJ2-7,.,.,TGCGCCAGCACCTACCCCGTGCCGAGCTCCTACGAGCAGTACTTC,CASTYPVPSSYEQYF
TRBV7-6,TRBJ2-2,.,TRBD1,TGTGCCAGCAGCTTAGTCCAGGGGGCAAACACCGGGGAGCTGTTTTTT,CASSLVQGANTGELFF
TRBV7-9,TRBJ1-3,few,.,TGTGCCAGCAGCTTAGGCGGGGGGCCGGGAAACACCATATATTTT,CASSLGGGPGNTIYF
TRBV2,TRBJ1-5,.,.,TGTGCCAGCAGTGAAGATATCACCCCTATGCCCCAGCATTTT,CASSEDITPMPQHF
TRBV7-2,TRBJ1-2,.,.,TGTGCCAGCAGCTCGACAGGCGGAGGTGGCTACACCTTC,CASSSTGGGGYTF
TRBV4-1,TRBJ2-7,.,TRBD2,TGCGCCAGCAGCCAAATAGCGGGAGCCCCCTACGAGCAGTACTTC,CASSQIAGAPYEQYF
TRBV15,TRBJ2-3,few,TRBD1,TGTGCCACCAGCAGAGAAAGGCAGGGGGCAGATACGCAGTATTTT,CATSRERQGADTQYF
TRBV15,TRBJ2-5,.,.,TGTGCCACCAGCAGGAATTCAGGAACCCAAGAGACCCAGTACTTC,CATSRNSGTQETQYF
TRBV29-1,TRBJ1-1,.,.,TGCAGCGTTGTGGAACAGTTGAACACTGAAGCTTTCTTT,CSVVEQLNTEAFF
TRBV4-2,TRBJ1-1,.,.,TGTGCCAGCAGCCAAGGGGCCGGGACAATGAACACTGAAGCTTTCTTT,CASSQGAGTMNTEAFF
TRBV5-1,TRBJ1-1,.,.,TGCGCCAGCAGCTTGGGCGGCAGGGAAGTTGAAGCTTTCTTT,CASSLGGREVEAFF
TRBV14,TRBJ2-5,.,TRBD1,TGTGCCAGCAGCCAAGGTCTGGGACAGGGGGTATTGGAGACCCAGTACTTC,CASSQGLGQGVLETQYF
TRBV6-5,TRBJ1-2,.,TRBD1,TGTGCCAGCAGTCGAGTGACAGGGGCCAACTATGGCTACACCTTC,CASSRVTGANYGYTF
TRBV7-9,TRBJ2-7,.,TRBD2,TGTGCCAGCAGCTCCGCTAGCGGGAGCTTCCCCGGAACTCCCGAGCAGTACTTC,CASSSASGSFPGTPEQYF
TRBV6-1,TRBJ1-5,.,TRBD1,TGTGCCAGCAGTGGGTGGGACAGACGCAATCAGCCCCAGCATTTT,CASSGWDRRNQPQHF
TRBV29-1,TRBJ1-2,.,.,TGCAGCGTCGATGCCAGAAACTATGGCTACACCTTC,CSVDARNYGYTF
TRBV4-1,TRBJ2-7,.,.,TGCGCCAGCAGCCAAGCCACCCAGGGGCAACGCCGATACGAGCAGTACTTC,CASSQATQGQRRYEQYF
TRBV25-1,TRBJ1-4,few,TRBD1,TGTGCCAGCAGTGAATATTATAACAGGGGGGTCGGAGAAAAACTGTTTTTT,CASSEYYNRGVGEKLFF
TRBV6-1,TRBJ1-4,few,.,TGTGCCAGCAGTGAGCCGGGACACGAGAATGAAAAACTGTTTTTT,CASSEPGHENEKLFF
TRBV2,TRBJ2-3,once,.,TGTGCCAGCAGACAGGGCGGGGATACGCAGTATTTT,CASRQGGDTQYF
TRBV2,TRBJ1-4,.,.,TGTGCCAGCAGAAGGAATACAGGGTCTAATGAAAAACTGTTTTTT,CASRRNTGSNEKLFF
TRBV7-2,TRBJ1-5,once,.,TGTGCCAGCAGCTTAGAGACAGGAAATCAGCCCCAGCATTTT,CASSLETGNQPQHF
TRBV4-1,TRBJ2-4,.,.,TGCGCCAGCAGCCTCTGGGCCCTAGCCAAAAACATTCAGTACTTC,CASSLWALAKNIQYF
TRBV7-3,TRBJ2-1,.,TRBD2,TGTGCCAGCAGCTTAACCCACGGGAGAGCGGGAGAGGGGTGGAGGTCCTACAATGAGCAGTTCTTC,CASSLTHGRAGEGWRSYNEQFF